Below, 28 T cell receptor beta chains from the same sample are listed, as sequenced in a study of blood T cell repertoires in COVID-19. Sequenced by immunoSEQ multiplex PCR; TCRdb stores in-frame clones only, minus some. This sample has over 300,000 clones, with 80% to 90% found just once. What was sequenced was peripheral blood. The receptor source for this set is a woman aged 45-60 years with acute or convalescent COVID-19.

The V gene is TRBV2, the J gene TRBJ2-5; 7 nucleotides line up with TRBD2. The CDR3 runs 13 residues. Trimming at V came to 2 bases and at J to 5 bases, leaving 2 bases not matched to a gene. In germline, CDR1 is SNHLY, CDR2 FYNNEI. This CDR3 is CASSELGGETQYF. The CDR3 nucleotides read TGTGCCAGCAGTGAACTGGGGGGGGAGACCCAGTACTTC.

The V gene is TRBV3-1 (or the pseudogene TRBV3-2), the J gene TRBJ1-5, with D unresolved. The CDR3 loop spans 14 amino acids. The V and J ends lost 1 base and 5 bases respectively, with 9 bases between them. Germline-derived CDR1 and CDR2 are LGHDT and YNNKEL (reference sequence). The CDR3 nucleotides are TGTGCCAGCAGCCAAGGGATGAGGGATCAGCCCCAGCATTTT. Translating it yields CASSQGMRDQPQHF.

The J gene is TRBJ2-1, the V gene TRBV20-1; D might be TRBD1 (5 bases). This CDR3 spans 14 amino acids. Trimming took 3 bases from V and 9 from J, leaving 18 bases between them. The germline CDR1 and CDR2 sequences are DFQATT and SNEGSKA (reference sequence). The CDR3 region is CSASHPGGAREQFF. The CDR3 DNA is TGCAGTGCTAGTCACCCCGGTGGGGCTCGTGAGCAGTTCTTC.

The chain uses TRBV29-1 and TRBJ1-3; 8 nucleotides line up with TRBD1. Germline CDR1 and CDR2: SQVTM and ANQGSEA. CDR3 size: 12 residues. V trimming: 4 bases; J trimming: 8 bases; junction bases outside the gene matches: 4. The CDR3 DNA reads TGCAGCGTTGTGCAGGGGGCCTACACCATATATTTT. It encodes CSVVQGAYTIYF. Complete variable domain (other parts from reference TRBV29-1 and TRBJ1-3): SAVISQKPSRDICQRGTSLTIQCQVDSQVTMMFWYRQQPGQSLTLIATANQGSEATYESGFVIDKFPISRPNLTFSTLTVSNMSPEDSSIYLCSVVQGAYTIYFGEGSWLTVV.

The chain is built from TRBV10-3 and TRBJ2-7, with 12 bases aligning to TRBD1. The CDR3 covers 12 residues. With V trimmed by 8 bases and J by 7 bases, 3 bases remained unmatched. Germline CDR1 and CDR2: ENHRY and SYGVKD. The CDR3 DNA sequence: TGTGCCATCGGGACAGGGGGCGAGGAGCAGTACTTC. Encoded protein: CAIGTGGEEQYF.

The chain carries TRBV11-3 and TRBJ2-1; the match to TRBD2 covers 7 bases. Looked up from germline, CDR1 is SGHNT and CDR2 is YENEEA. The CDR3 is made up of 15 amino acids. J was trimmed by 5 bases and V by 1 base; bases with no gene match: 5. CDR3 nucleotide sequence: TGTGCCAGCAGCTTAGGGCCTAGCGGACACAATGAGCAGTTCTTC. Translating gives CASSLGPSGHNEQFF.

The CDR3 sequence: CASGAEGSTQYF. The CDR3 DNA sequence: TGTGCCAGCGGCGCGGAGGGGAGCACGCAGTATTTT. The rearrangement uses TRBV6-5 and TRBJ2-3; D perhaps matches TRBD2 (6 bases). Trimming stripped 8 bases from V and 9 bases from J, with 15 bases between. CDR1 is MNHEY, CDR2 SVGAGI, per germline. The length of the CDR3 is 12 residues.

The V call is TRBV29-1, the J call TRBJ1-4; D ambiguous. V was pared by 5 bases and J by 11 bases, with 15 bases between. Germline-derived CDR1 and CDR2 are SQVTM and ANQGSEA. The CDR3 length is 12 residues. The CDR3 spells CSVIGLSWKLFF. CDR3 in DNA: TGCAGCGTTATCGGACTGTCGTGGAAACTGTTTTTT.

This clone was recorded only once. This sequence joins TRBV6-6 and TRBJ2-2, with no clear D. The CDR3 consists of 16 residues. Germline values: CDR1 MNHNY, CDR2 SVGAGI (reference sequence). Trimming took 6 bases from V and 3 from J, leaving 17 bases between them. The CDR3 coding sequence is TGTGCCAGCAGCCATACTCAGCCCGCGGACACCGGGGAGCTGTTTTTT. Protein: CASSHTQPADTGELFF.

The genes are TRBV4-1 and TRBJ2-3; 7 bases fit TRBD2. The CDR3 spans 18 residues. The J segment lost 0 bases and the V segment lost 4 bases, leaving 13 bases of the junction unmatched. Germline CDR1 MGHRA, CDR2 YSYEKL. The CDR3 DNA reads as TGCGCCAGCAGCCTCTCAAGGGCGGCTAGCGGTAGCACAGATACGCAGTATTTT. Amino acid sequence: CASSLSRAASGSTDTQYF.

Note on this clone: The same CDR3 can be traced to other DNA sequences in this sample. The V call is TRBV5-1, the J call TRBJ2-1; 8 bases map to TRBD2. V was clipped by 2 bases and J by 0 bases; unmatched bases: 7. Germline V gene sequence: CDR1 SGHRS, CDR2 YFSETQ. The CDR3 is 17 amino acids. The CDR3 protein is CASSLVAGGDSYNEQFF. CDR3 DNA: TGCGCCAGCAGCTTAGTCGCGGGGGGCGACTCCTACAATGAGCAGTTCTTC.

The genes are TRBV14 and TRBJ2-1; 9 bases are shared with TRBD1. The CDR3 has 15 residues. Germline CDR1 SGHDN, CDR2 FVKESK. V dropped 3 bases and J dropped 12; count of bases not matched to a gene: 12. CDR3 DNA sequence: TGTGCCAGCAGCCAGGGACGGACAGGGGCAAAAGGGCAGTTCTTC. This codes for CASSQGRTGAKGQFF. The whole variable domain, remainder taken from reference TRBV14 and TRBJ2-1, is EAGVTQFPSHSVIEKGQTVTLRCDPISGHDNLYWYRRVMGKEIKFLLHFVKESKQDESGMPNNRFLAERTGGTYSTLKVQPAELEDSGVYFCASSQGRTGAKGQFFGPGTRLTVL.

V gene TRBV7-9 combines with J gene TRBJ1-2, with D possibly matching TRBD1 (6 bases). Germline V gene lookup returns CDR1 SEHNR and CDR2 FQNEAQ (reference sequence). V was pared by 2 bases and J by 7 bases, with 14 bases between. The CDR3 totals 14 residues. CDR3 sequence reads: CASSLNPQGLGYTF. The CDR3 DNA sequence: TGTGCCAGCAGCTTAAATCCACAGGGTCTTGGCTACACCTTC.

The rearrangement uses TRBV7-9 and TRBJ1-5, with 11 nucleotides matching TRBD1. After removal of 2 bases from V and 5 bases from J, the junction contained 8 bases not matched to a gene. CDR3 length equals 17 residues. In germline, CDR1 is SEHNR, CDR2 FQNEAQ (reference sequence). In DNA form, the CDR3 reads TGTGCCAGCAGCTTATCCCCGGGACAGGGGGTATATCAGCCCCAGCATTTT. Translating gives CASSLSPGQGVYQPQHF. Filled out from reference TRBV7-9 and TRBJ1-5, the complete variable domain reads DTGVSQNPRHKITKRGQNVTFRCDPISEHNRLYWYRQTLGQGPEFLTYFQNEAQLEKSRLLSDRFSAERPKGSFSTLEIQRTEQGDSAMYLCASSLSPGQGVYQPQHFGDGTRLSIL.

The chain links TRBV2 to TRBJ2-2; 9 bases fit TRBD1. V shed 2 bases and J 5 bases; nucleotides not matched to a gene: 3. Germline V lookup: CDR1 SNHLY, CDR2 FYNNEI. The CDR3 covers 15 residues. The CDR3 loop is CASSESGQGTGELFF. The CDR3 bases are TGTGCCAGCAGTGAATCGGGACAGGGTACCGGGGAGCTGTTTTTT.

The chain combines TRBV3-1 (or the pseudogene TRBV3-2) with TRBJ1-2; possible D gene TRBD1, 5 bases. The germline CDR1 and CDR2 sequences are LGHDT and YNNKEL (reference sequence). The CDR3 extends over 16 amino acids. Trimming removed 0 bases from V and 1 base from J, with 12 bases in between. The DNA for the CDR3 is TGTGCCAGCAGCCAAGAGGGGTCGGGACTTAACTATGGCTACACCTTC. It codes for CASSQEGSGLNYGYTF.

V usage is TRBV27 and J usage is TRBJ2-2, with D possibly being TRBD1 (6 bases). Per the germline V gene, CDR1 is MNHEY and CDR2 is SMNVEV (reference sequence). Trimming shortened V by 4 bases and J by 1 base, and 10 bases separated the two germline ends. The CDR3 consists of 15 residues. The DNA of the CDR3 is TGTGCCAGCAGTTCCCGGACAGTGAACACCGGGGAGCTGTTTTTT. Its protein product is CASSSRTVNTGELFF.

This clone was counted a few times. The J gene is TRBJ1-5, the V gene TRBV10-1, with 9 bases fitting TRBD1. The CDR3 loop spans 14 amino acids. Per germline, CDR1 WNHNN and CDR2 SYGVQD (reference sequence). The trim removed 9 bases at V and 2 bases at J, leaving 5 bases unmatched. The CDR3 DNA reads TGCGCCAGACCAACAGGGGGCTGCAATCAGCCCCAGCATTTT. It is translated as CARPTGGCNQPQHF.

The V call is TRBV7-2, the J call TRBJ2-3, with 12 bases lining up with TRBD2. This CDR3 has 15 amino acids. Germline CDR1 and CDR2: SGHTA and FQGNSA. V shed 3 bases, J shed 8 bases, and the junction held 6 bases outside the gene matches. In DNA form, the CDR3 reads TGTGCCAGCAGCTTCTCGACGGGACTAGCGGGTACGCAGTATTTT. It yields the protein CASSFSTGLAGTQYF. Using reference TRBV7-2 and TRBJ2-3 for the parts outside the CDR3, the full variable domain is GAGVSQSPSNKVTEKGKDVELRCDPISGHTALYWYRQSLGQGLEFLIYFQGNSAPDKSGLPSDRFSAERTGGSVSTLTIQRTQQEDSAVYLCASSFSTGLAGTQYFGPGTRLTVL.

The CDR3 reads CASSLAGGRTNTGELFF. DNA for the CDR3: TGTGCCAGCAGCTTAGCGGGCGGGAGGACGAACACCGGGGAGCTGTTTTTT. The rearrangement uses TRBV7-3 and TRBJ2-2, with TRBD2 identical over 8 bases. This CDR3 comprises 17 residues. The V segment lost 2 bases and the J segment 0 bases; nucleotides outside the gene matches: 5. Germline values: CDR1 SGHTA, CDR2 FQGTGA.

The chain employs TRBV4-3 and TRBJ2-7; maybe TRBD2 (6 bases). The V end was cut by 4 bases, the J end by 0 bases, with 16 bases between. This CDR3 contains 16 residues. The germline V gene encodes CDR1 LGHNA and CDR2 YSLEER. The CDR3, as DNA: TGCGCCAGCAGCCGAGGGCGGGACGGTAGCTCCTACGAGCAGTACTTC. It codes for CASSRGRDGSSYEQYF.

This clone turned up a few times. The chain links TRBV9 to TRBJ1-5; 9 bases agree with TRBD1. V lost 3 bases to trimming and J lost 4 bases; unmatched junction nucleotides: 2. This CDR3 comprises 14 residues. CDR1 and CDR2 from the germline V gene are SGDLS and YYNGEE. As DNA, the CDR3 is TGTGCCAGCAGCGGGGGGACAGGGAATCAGCCCCAGCATTTT. Amino acids: CASSGGTGNQPQHF.

The V call is TRBV10-3, the J call TRBJ1-1; 7 bases map to TRBD1. The CDR3 contains 14 residues. J was trimmed by 5 bases and V by 6 bases; bases with no gene match: 9. Germline V CDR1 and CDR2: ENHRY, SYGVKD. Here the CDR3 reads CAISKQGQGTEAFF. The CDR3 region has the DNA TGTGCCATCAGCAAACAGGGGCAGGGAACTGAAGCTTTCTTT.

V is TRBV4-1 and J is TRBJ2-1, with TRBD2 as a possible D gene (6 bases). With 1 base removed from V and 10 bases from J, the gap between germline ends came to 17 bases. Germline V lookup: CDR1 MGHRA, CDR2 YSYEKL. The CDR3 extends over 15 amino acids. The CDR3 sequence is CASSQAGLARGEQFF. The CDR3 DNA is TGCGCCAGCAGCCAAGCCGGTCTAGCTCGGGGGGAGCAGTTCTTC.

The chain recombines TRBV6-4 with TRBJ1-1; no clear D gene. V lost 3 bases, J lost 5 bases, and 10 bases lay in between. Germline V gives CDR1 MRHNA, CDR2 SNTAGT. This CDR3 has 13 residues. CDR3 DNA: TGTGCCAGCAGTGAAGGGAGGGCGACTGAAGCTTTCTTT. Protein: CASSEGRATEAFF.

This sequence joins TRBV6-5 and TRBJ1-1; D possibly corresponds to TRBD1 (5 bases). The V end was cut by 5 bases, the J end by 3 bases, with 13 bases between. Germline loops: CDR1 MNHEY, CDR2 SVGAGI. The CDR3 runs 14 residues. The CDR3 region has the DNA TGTGCCAGCAGTCTCGTGCGGGGGGACACTGAAGCTTTCTTT. Its translation: CASSLVRGDTEAFF.

The chain combines TRBV25-1 with TRBJ1-2; D is uncertain. V dropped 2 bases and J dropped 8 bases, with 6 bases sitting between them. Per germline, CDR1 MGHDK and CDR2 SYGVNS. The CDR3 runs 11 residues. This CDR3 reads CASSESRGYTF. In DNA, the CDR3 is TGTGCCAGCAGTGAAAGTCGGGGCTACACCTTC.

The rearrangement uses TRBV19 and TRBJ2-3; 7 nucleotides line up with TRBD2. The germline V gene encodes CDR1 LNHDA and CDR2 SQIVND (reference sequence). With 0 bases clipped from V and 5 bases from J, the junction kept 8 bases outside the gene matches. This CDR3 region has 16 residues. CDR3 protein: CASSIDLGEGQDTQYF. Here the CDR3 DNA reads TGTGCCAGTAGTATAGATCTGGGGGAGGGCCAAGATACGCAGTATTTT.